Following are 17 T cell receptor beta chains from one sample sequenced in a study of blood T cell repertoires in COVID-19. Only in-frame clones appear in the TCRdb table, and some are missing; sequencing was by immunoSEQ multiplex PCR. The sample has roughly 190,000 clones, 70% to 90% seen once. The specimen was peripheral blood. The receptors come from a man aged 35-49 years with active or convalescent COVID-19.

The V call is TRBV12-2, the J call TRBJ1-1. TRBV12-2 is annotated as a pseudogene. The CDR3 consists of 15 residues. CDR3 sequence reads: CASSHRCREGSEAFF. DNA of the CDR3: TGTGCAAGTAGTCATAGATGCAGGGAGGGATCTGAAGCTTTCTTT.

The V call is TRBV12-2, the J call TRBJ1-2; the table's D call, TRBD1, was not checked against the DNA. TRBV12-2 is assigned pseudogene status. This CDR3 region has 17 residues. The CDR3 DNA reads as TGTGCAAGTCGCTTAGTTTCCCTCAGACAGGGAGAGTACGGCTACACCTTC. Translating gives CASRLVSLRQGEYGYTF.

The chain carries TRBV29-1 and TRBJ2-2; unclear D gene. The CDR3 has 11 residues. Trimming pared 6 bases from V and 13 bases from J, leaving 15 bases between. The germline gives CDR1 SQVTM, CDR2 ANQGSEA. DNA of the CDR3: TGCAGCGTAGCCAGCAGCGTAGGGCTGTTTTTT. It encodes CSVASSVGLFF.

Here the CDR3 DNA reads TGTGCCAGCTCGACCAGTGGAGGGAACACCATATATTTT. The encoded protein is CASSTSGGNTIYF. The J gene is TRBJ1-3, the V gene TRBV18; D remains ambiguous. The V and J ends lost 6 bases and 7 bases respectively, with 13 bases between them. Germline loops: CDR1 KGHSH, CDR2 LQKENI. CDR3 length: 13 residues.

The chain couples TRBV5-4 to TRBJ1-1; D remains ambiguous. This CDR3 has 15 residues. Deletions cut 0 bases from V and 4 bases from J, with 13 bases between. Germline loops: CDR1 SGHNT, CDR2 YYREEE (reference sequence). CDR3 amino acids: CASSLAGRAGTEAFF. Written as DNA, the CDR3 is TGTGCCAGCAGCTTGGCTGGGAGGGCAGGCACTGAAGCTTTCTTT.

The genes are TRBV6-5 and TRBJ1-5, with a weak D call TRBD1 (6 bases). Germline assignment: CDR1 MNHEY and CDR2 SVGAGI. There are 15 residues in the CDR3. Trimming pared 6 bases from V and 2 bases from J, leaving 14 bases between. The CDR3 DNA is TGTGCCAGCAGAGGGGGAGGGATCGGCAATCAGCCCCAGCATTTT. Protein: CASRGGGIGNQPQHF.

On this clone itself: A read error may account for a junction end that differs from germline. The chain links TRBV4-1 to TRBJ2-1, with D possibly being TRBD2 (6 bases). Germline lookup yields CDR1 MGHRA and CDR2 YSYEKL. This CDR3 has 15 residues. CDR3 sequence: CASREGLLSSNEQFF. In DNA, the CDR3 is TGCGCCAGCCGAGAGGGACTCCTCTCCTCCAATGAGCAGTTCTTC.

V and J are TRBV28 and TRBJ1-2; TRBD1 matches 8 bases. Per the germline V gene, CDR1 is MDHEN and CDR2 is SYDVKM. Trimming removed 8 bases from V and 8 bases from J; junction bases left unmatched: 13. The CDR3 totals 14 residues. The CDR3 bases are TGTGCCAGCCGTAAAACCGGGACAGGTGGCGGCTACACCTTC. Its translation is CASRKTGTGGGYTF.

The J gene is TRBJ2-7, the V gene TRBV11-3, with TRBD2 as a possible D gene (6 bases). Germline V lookup: CDR1 SGHNT, CDR2 YENEEA. This CDR3 spans 17 amino acids. Trimming removed 5 bases at V and 1 base at J, with 21 bases between. CDR3 coding DNA: TGTGCCAGCAGCCAATCCACAACCAGGCGGGGATCCTACGAGCAGTACTTC. Protein sequence: CASSQSTTRRGSYEQYF. The full variable domain, with the rest looked up from reference TRBV11-3 and TRBJ2-7, is EAGVVQSPRYKIIEKKQPVAFWCNPISGHNTLYWYLQNLGQGPELLIRYENEEAVDDSQLPKDRFSAERLKGVDSTLKIQPAELGDSAVYLCASSQSTTRRGSYEQYFGPGTRLTVT.

The chain is built from TRBV3-1 (or the pseudogene TRBV3-2) and TRBJ1-1, with a weak D call TRBD1 (5 bases). V was trimmed by 2 bases and J by 8 bases, leaving 12 bases between them. Looked up from germline, CDR1 is LGHDT and CDR2 is YNNKEL (reference sequence). The CDR3 totals 13 residues. The CDR3 nucleotides read TGTGCCAGCAGCCAAAATGGGGGGACCGAAGCTTTCTTT. Encoded protein: CASSQNGGTEAFF.

The DNA for the CDR3 is TGCGCCAGCAGCTTGGGGCCCTCATTCGGGAAGGGTTACGAGCAGTACTTC. This sequence encodes CASSLGPSFGKGYEQYF. The chain couples TRBV5-1 to TRBJ2-7; D perhaps matches TRBD2 (5 bases). V was clipped by 0 bases and J by 4 bases, with 20 bases between them. There are 17 residues in the CDR3. Germline values: CDR1 SGHRS, CDR2 YFSETQ.

The V gene is TRBV28, the J gene TRBJ1-4; 9 nucleotides line up with TRBD1. The ends lost 5 bases at V and 6 bases at J; junction bases unmatched: 10. The CDR3 sequence is 16 residues long. Germline CDR1 MDHEN, CDR2 SYDVKM. This CDR3 reads CASSLIPGQGYEKLFF. In DNA form, the CDR3 reads TGTGCCAGCAGTCTGATCCCGGGACAGGGATATGAAAAACTGTTTTTT. Complete variable domain (other parts from reference TRBV28 and TRBJ1-4): DVKVTQSSRYLVKRTGEKVFLECVQDMDHENMFWYRQDPGLGLRLIYFSYDVKMKEKGDIPEGYSVSREKKERFSLILESASTNQTSMYLCASSLIPGQGYEKLFFGSGTQLSVL.

The CDR3 region is CASSLDSGSNQPQHF. The CDR3 nucleotides are TGTGCCAGCAGTTTAGACAGTGGGAGCAATCAGCCCCAGCATTTT. The chain uses TRBV28 and TRBJ1-5; a possible D gene is TRBD1 (5 bases). Per the germline V gene, CDR1 is MDHEN and CDR2 is SYDVKM. There are 15 residues in the CDR3. V lost 2 bases and J 1 base, leaving 9 bases between the germline ends.

V and J are TRBV11-3 and TRBJ1-1; no firm D call. V was trimmed by 5 bases and J by 3 bases, leaving 10 bases between them. CDR1 and CDR2 (germline): SGHNT, YENEEA. This CDR3 region has 13 residues. CDR3 sequence reads: CASSKSRDTEAFF. As DNA, the CDR3 is TGTGCCAGCAGCAAAAGCCGGGACACTGAAGCTTTCTTT.

This clone was counted only a few times. The gene calls are TRBV7-9 and TRBJ2-3, with 8 nucleotides matching TRBD1. The V segment lost 4 bases and the J segment 2 bases; nucleotides outside the gene matches: 14. Germline CDR1 is SEHNR and CDR2 is FQNEAQ (reference sequence). The CDR3 spans 18 residues. This CDR3 reads CASSSTIGQGEVTDTQYF. CDR3 bases: TGTGCCAGCAGCTCTACAATAGGACAGGGAGAGGTCACAGATACGCAGTATTTT.

V and J are TRBV7-8 and TRBJ1-5, with a tentative D call TRBD1 (5 bases). CDR1 and CDR2 from the germline V gene are SGHVS and FQNEAQ. The CDR3 sequence is 15 residues long. The ends were cut back, 5 bases at V and 6 bases at J, with 17 bases in the middle. This chain's CDR3 is CASSVLGREGQPQHF. CDR3 bases: TGTGCCAGCAGCGTATTAGGCAGGGAAGGTCAGCCCCAGCATTTT.

The chain employs TRBV28 and TRBJ2-2; D is unclear. The CDR3 runs 17 residues. Looked up from germline, CDR1 is MDHEN and CDR2 is SYDVKM. Deletions cut 6 bases from V and 5 bases from J, with 22 bases between. As DNA, the CDR3 is TGTGCCAGCAGGTCGCCCTCTAGAGTCGTATGGACCGGGGAGCTGTTTTTT. Its protein product is CASRSPSRVVWTGELFF. Full variable domain (missing parts from reference TRBV28 and TRBJ2-2): DVKVTQSSRYLVKRTGEKVFLECVQDMDHENMFWYRQDPGLGLRLIYFSYDVKMKEKGDIPEGYSVSREKKERFSLILESASTNQTSMYLCASRSPSRVVWTGELFFGEGSRLTVL.